The rows below give T cell receptor beta chains drawn from one sample of a study of blood T cell repertoires in COVID-19. Sequenced by immunoSEQ multiplex PCR; TCRdb stores in-frame clones only, minus some. This sample has more than 150,000 clones, with around four fifths found just once. The sequencing input was PBMCs or T cells enriched from blood (not recorded which). All receptors come from a woman aged 55-69 years who had recovered from COVID-19. CDR3s include the opening cysteine and the closing phenylalanine or tryptophan. The D gene is left open where the match is weak. Not every row has a clone size; where given, it reads once, few, many or a size class.

. | TRBJ2-3 | . | TRBV5-1 | TGCGCCAGCAGCTTGGACCCCCTAGGGGGTAGCACAGATACGCAGTATTTT | CASSLDPLGGSTDTQYF
. | TRBJ1-2 | TRBD1 | TRBV2 | TGTGCCAGCAGTGAAGCCGGACAGGGGGTTGGCTACACCTTC | CASSEAGQGVGYTF
. | TRBJ2-1 | TRBD2 | TRBV13 | TGTGCCAGCAGCTCCTCCGGGACTAGCGGCCTTCAGGGGCAGTTCTTC | CASSSSGTSGLQGQFF
. | TRBJ2-5 | TRBD2 | TRBV2 | TGTGCCAGCAGTGTAGCGGGGACTCAAGAGACCCAGTACTTC | CASSVAGTQETQYF
. | TRBJ2-7 | TRBD1 | TRBV28 | TGTGCCAGCCGGACAGGGGGCATCTCCTACGAGCAGTACTTC | CASRTGGISYEQYF
. | TRBJ1-5 | . | TRBV6-1 | TGTGCCAGCAGTGAAGGACGGCGCGACTATAGCAATCAGCCCCAGCATTTT | CASSEGRRDYSNQPQHF
. | TRBJ2-7 | TRBD2 | TRBV14 | TGTGCCAGCAGCCCAGCGGGACTCCACTACGAGCAGTACTTC | CASSPAGLHYEQYF
. | TRBJ2-6 | . | TRBV23-1 | TGCGCCAGCAGGGCCAATGGATCAGTGCGACTCTTTTATTTCTCTGGGGCCAACGTCCTGACTTTC | CASRANGSVRLFYFSGANVLTF
. | TRBJ2-7 | . | TRBV1 | TGCACCAGCAGCCAAGCGGGACTAGCGGGAACCTACGAGCAGTACTTC | CTSSQAGLAGTYEQYF
. | TRBJ1-1 | . | TRBV7-6 | TGTGCCAGCAGCTCCGGACTAAACACTGAAGCTTTCTTT | CASSSGLNTEAFF
few | TRBJ1-5 | . | TRBV10-3 | TGTGCCATCAGTGATCCCGGGAATCAGCCCCAGCATTTT | CAISDPGNQPQHF
. | TRBJ2-1 | TRBD1 | TRBV5-1 | TGCGCCAGCAGCTTGGGACAGGGGGCAATCAATGAGCAGTTCTTC | CASSLGQGAINEQFF
. | TRBJ1-5 | . | TRBV12-3/TRBV12-4 | TGTGCCAGCGGAGGTCAGCCCCAGCATTTT | CASGGQPQHF
. | TRBJ2-1 | . | TRBV27 | TGTGCCTCCACGAGACCGGGACTCCGCAATGAGCAGTTCTTC | CASTRPGLRNEQFF
few | TRBJ2-7 | . | TRBV7-9 | TGTGCCAGCAGCGAGGGCGGGTTCGAGCAGTACTTC | CASSEGGFEQYF
. | TRBJ2-7 | TRBD1 | TRBV14 | TGTGCCAGCAGCCAAGGAGGAGGACAGGGGGTCTACGAGCAGTACTTC | CASSQGGGQGVYEQYF
. | TRBJ2-1 | TRBD2 | TRBV11-2 | TGTGCCAGCAGCTTCCCGGGGGGCTCCTACAATGAGCAGTTCTTC | CASSFPGGSYNEQFF
. | TRBJ2-7 | TRBD1 | TRBV10-2 | TGCGCCAGCCGTCACCGGGACAGGGCCTTCTACGAGCAGTACTTC | CASRHRDRAFYEQYF
. | TRBJ1-2 | TRBD1 | TRBV7-9 | TGTGCCAGCAGCCCGGGCAGGGGGGACTATGGCTACACCTTC | CASSPGRGDYGYTF
. | TRBJ2-1 | TRBD2 | TRBV6-5 | TGTGCCAGCAGCTGGGGGGGGGAGCAGTTCTTC | CASSWGGEQFF
. | TRBJ2-2 | . | TRBV11-1 | TGTGCCAGCAGCTTAACCAGCGGGTCCGGGGAGCTGTTTTTT | CASSLTSGSGELFF
. | TRBJ2-2 | TRBD2 | TRBV27 | TGTGCCAGCAGTTTAGGGGCGGGGGGTACATCCGGGGAGCTGTTTTTT | CASSLGAGGTSGELFF
. | TRBJ2-5 | . | TRBV5-4 | TGTGCCAGCAGCCTCCCCTACCAAGAGACCCAGTACTTC | CASSLPYQETQYF
few | TRBJ2-2 | TRBD2 | TRBV11-3 | TGTGCCAGCAGCCAAAGAACTAGCGGAGCCCACACCGGGGAGCTGTTTTTT | CASSQRTSGAHTGELFF